This T cell receptor (beta chain) was sequenced for a study of cytotoxic CD8 clonotypes in ibrutinib-treated CLL. Background on the study: Responses: around 24 partial, 2 complete; after median 68 months, around 14 stayed remitted, approximately twelve progressed. Study-wide findings and caveats: Sustained-remission and progressing patients were not sampled at matched times.

Some clones are missing from TCRdb's copy, which holds only in-frame ones; the method was immunoSEQ multiplex PCR. This sample has 130,000 to 150,000 clones, with approximately 89% found just once. Comment on this clone: No antigen is known for it.

CDR3 length: 18 residues. The clonotype originates from a human donor with chronic lymphocytic leukemia. The sample in question was PBMCs, obtained after 12 months of ibrutinib treatment. This sequence joins TRBV21-1 and TRBJ1-5. TRBV21-1 has pseudogene status. CDR3 amino acids: CASSKRISTLEGNQPQHF. The CDR3 nucleotides are TGTGCCAGCAGCAAACGGATCTCGACCCTCGAAGGCAATCAGCCCCAGCATTTT.